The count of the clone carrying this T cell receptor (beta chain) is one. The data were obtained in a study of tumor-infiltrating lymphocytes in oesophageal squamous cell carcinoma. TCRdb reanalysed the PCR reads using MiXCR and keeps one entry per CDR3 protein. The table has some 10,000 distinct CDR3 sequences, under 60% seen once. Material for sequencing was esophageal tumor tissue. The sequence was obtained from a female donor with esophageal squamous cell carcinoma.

The CDR3 spells CASSLVEDEQFF. CDR3 coding DNA: TGTGCCAGCAGCTTAGTGGAAGATGAGCAGTTCTTC. The chain is built from TRBV7-3 and TRBJ2-6, with D unclear. The end of the DNA is better explained by TRBJ2-1, so the J call may be wrong. This CDR3 is 12 amino acids long. The germline gives CDR1 SGHTA, CDR2 FQGTGA.